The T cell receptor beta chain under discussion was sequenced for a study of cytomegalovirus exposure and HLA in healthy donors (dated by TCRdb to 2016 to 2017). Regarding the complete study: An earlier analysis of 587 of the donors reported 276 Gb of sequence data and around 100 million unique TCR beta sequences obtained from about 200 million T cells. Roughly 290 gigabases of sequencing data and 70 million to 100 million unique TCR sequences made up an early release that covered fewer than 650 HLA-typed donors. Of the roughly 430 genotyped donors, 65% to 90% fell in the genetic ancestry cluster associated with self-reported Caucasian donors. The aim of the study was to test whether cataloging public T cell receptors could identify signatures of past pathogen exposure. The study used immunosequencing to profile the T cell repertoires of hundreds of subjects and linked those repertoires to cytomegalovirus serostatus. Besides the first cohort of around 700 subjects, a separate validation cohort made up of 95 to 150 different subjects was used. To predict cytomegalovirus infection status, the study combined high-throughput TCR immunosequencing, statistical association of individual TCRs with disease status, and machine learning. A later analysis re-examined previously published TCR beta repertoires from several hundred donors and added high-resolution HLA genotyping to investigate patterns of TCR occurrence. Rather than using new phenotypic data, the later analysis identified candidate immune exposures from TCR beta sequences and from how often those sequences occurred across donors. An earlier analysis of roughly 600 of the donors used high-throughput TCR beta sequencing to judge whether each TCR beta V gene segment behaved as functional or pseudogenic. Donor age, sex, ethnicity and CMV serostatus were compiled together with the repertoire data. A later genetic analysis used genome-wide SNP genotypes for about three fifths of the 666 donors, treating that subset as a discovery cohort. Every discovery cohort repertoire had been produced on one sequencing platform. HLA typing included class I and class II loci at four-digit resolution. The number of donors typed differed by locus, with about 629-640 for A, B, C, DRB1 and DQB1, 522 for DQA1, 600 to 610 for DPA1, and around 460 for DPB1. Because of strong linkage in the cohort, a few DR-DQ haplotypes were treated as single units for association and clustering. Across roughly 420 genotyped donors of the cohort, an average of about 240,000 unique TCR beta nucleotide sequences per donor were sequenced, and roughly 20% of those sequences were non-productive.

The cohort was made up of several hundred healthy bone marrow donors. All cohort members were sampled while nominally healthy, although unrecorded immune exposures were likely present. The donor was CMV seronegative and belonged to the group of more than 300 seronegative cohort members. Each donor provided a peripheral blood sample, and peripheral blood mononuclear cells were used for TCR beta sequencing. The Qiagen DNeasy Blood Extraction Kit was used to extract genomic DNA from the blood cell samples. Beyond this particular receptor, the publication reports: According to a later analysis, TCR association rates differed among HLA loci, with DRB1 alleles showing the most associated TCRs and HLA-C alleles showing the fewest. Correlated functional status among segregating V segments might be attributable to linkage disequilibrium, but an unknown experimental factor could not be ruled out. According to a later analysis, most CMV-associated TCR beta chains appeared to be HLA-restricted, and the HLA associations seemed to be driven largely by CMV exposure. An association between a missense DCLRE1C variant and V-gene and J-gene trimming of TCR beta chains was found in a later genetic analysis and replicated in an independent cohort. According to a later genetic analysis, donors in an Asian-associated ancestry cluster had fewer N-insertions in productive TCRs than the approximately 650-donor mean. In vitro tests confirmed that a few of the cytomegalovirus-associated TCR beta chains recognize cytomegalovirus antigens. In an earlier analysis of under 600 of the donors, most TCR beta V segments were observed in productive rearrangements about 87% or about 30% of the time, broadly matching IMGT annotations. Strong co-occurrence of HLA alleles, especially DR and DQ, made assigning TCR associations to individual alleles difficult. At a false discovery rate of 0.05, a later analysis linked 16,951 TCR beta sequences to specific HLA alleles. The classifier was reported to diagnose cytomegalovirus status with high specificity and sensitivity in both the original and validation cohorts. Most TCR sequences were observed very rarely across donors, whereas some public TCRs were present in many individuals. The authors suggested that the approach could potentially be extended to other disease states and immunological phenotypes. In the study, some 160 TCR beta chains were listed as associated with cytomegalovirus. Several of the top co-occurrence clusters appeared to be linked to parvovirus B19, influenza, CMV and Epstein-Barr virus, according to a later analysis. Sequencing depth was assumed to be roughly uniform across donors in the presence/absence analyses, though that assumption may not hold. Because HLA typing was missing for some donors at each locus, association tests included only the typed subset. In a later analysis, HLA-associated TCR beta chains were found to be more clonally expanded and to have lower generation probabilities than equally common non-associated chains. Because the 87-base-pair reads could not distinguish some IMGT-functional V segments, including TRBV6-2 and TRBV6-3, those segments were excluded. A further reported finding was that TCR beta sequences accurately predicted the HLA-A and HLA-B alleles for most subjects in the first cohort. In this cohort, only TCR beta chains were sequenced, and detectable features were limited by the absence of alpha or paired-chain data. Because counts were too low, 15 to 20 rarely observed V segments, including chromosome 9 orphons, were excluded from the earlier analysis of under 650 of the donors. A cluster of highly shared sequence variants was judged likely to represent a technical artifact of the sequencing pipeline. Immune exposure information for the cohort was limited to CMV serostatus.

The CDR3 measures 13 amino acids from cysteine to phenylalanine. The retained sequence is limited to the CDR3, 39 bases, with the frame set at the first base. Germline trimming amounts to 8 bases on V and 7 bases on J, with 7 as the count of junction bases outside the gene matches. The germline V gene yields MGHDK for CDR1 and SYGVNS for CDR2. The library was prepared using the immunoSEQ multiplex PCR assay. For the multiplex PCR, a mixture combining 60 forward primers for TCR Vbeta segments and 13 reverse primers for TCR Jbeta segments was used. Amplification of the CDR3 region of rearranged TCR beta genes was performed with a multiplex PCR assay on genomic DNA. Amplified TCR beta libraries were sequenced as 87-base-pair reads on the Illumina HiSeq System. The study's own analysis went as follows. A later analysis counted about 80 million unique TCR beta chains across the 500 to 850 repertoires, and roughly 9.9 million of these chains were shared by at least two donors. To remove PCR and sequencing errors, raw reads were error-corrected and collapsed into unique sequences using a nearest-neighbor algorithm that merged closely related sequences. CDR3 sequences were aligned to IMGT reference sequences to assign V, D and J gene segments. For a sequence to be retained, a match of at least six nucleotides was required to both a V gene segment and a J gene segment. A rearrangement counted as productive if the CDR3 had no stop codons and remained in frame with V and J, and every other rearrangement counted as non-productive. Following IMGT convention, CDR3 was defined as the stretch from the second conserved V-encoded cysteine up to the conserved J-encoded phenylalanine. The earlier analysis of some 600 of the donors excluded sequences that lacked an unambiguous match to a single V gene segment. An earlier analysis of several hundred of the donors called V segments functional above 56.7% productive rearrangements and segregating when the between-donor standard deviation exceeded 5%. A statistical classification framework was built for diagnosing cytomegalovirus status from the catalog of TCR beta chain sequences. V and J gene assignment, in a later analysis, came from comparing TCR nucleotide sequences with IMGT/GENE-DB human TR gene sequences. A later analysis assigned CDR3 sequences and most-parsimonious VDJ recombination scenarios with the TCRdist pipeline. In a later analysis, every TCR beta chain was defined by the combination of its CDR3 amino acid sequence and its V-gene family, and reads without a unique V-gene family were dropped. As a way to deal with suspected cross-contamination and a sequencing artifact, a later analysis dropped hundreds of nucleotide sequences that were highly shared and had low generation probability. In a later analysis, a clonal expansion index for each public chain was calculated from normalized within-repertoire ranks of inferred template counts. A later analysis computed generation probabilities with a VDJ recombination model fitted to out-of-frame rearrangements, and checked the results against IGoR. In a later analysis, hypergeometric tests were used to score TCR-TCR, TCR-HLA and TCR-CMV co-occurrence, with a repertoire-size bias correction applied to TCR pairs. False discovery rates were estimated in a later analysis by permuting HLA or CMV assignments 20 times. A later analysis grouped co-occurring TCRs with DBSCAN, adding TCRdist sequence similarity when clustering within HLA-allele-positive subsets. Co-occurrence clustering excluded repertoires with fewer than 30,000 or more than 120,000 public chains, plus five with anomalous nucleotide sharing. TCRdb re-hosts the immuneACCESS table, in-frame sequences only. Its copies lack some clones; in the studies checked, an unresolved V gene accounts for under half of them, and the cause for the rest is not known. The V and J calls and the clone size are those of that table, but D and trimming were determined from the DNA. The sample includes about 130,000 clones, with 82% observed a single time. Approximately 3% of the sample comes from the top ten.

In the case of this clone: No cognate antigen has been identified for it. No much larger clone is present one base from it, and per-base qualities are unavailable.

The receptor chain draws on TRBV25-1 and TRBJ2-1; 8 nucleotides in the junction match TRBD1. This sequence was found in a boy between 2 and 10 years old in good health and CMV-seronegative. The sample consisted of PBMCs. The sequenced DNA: TGTGCCAGCCGGGGACAGGTTGTGAATGAGCAGTTCTTC. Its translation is CASRGQVVNEQFF.